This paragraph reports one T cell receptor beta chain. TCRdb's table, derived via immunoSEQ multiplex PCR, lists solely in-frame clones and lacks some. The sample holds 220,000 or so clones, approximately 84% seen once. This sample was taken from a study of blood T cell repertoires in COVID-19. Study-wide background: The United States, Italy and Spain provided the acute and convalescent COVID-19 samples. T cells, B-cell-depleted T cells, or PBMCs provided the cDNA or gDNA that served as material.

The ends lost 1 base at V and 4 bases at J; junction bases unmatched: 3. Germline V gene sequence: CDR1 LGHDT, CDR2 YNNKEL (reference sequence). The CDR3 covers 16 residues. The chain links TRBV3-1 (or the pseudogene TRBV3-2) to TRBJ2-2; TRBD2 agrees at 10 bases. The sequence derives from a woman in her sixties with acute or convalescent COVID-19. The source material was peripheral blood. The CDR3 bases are TGTGCCAGCAGCCAAGCACTAGCGGGGCCCACCGGGGAGCTGTTTTTT. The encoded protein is CASSQALAGPTGELFF.